A single sample is the source of the 23 T cell receptor beta chains below, sequenced in a study of cytomegalovirus exposure and HLA in healthy donors. The PCR made use of 60 Vbeta and 13 Jbeta primers. The protocol was immunoSEQ multiplex PCR, while the TCRdb copy is restricted to in-frame clones and leaves out a portion. The sample comprises over 150,000 clones, 71% of which are singletons, and under 3.5% rests with the top ten. Material for sequencing was PBMCs. Receptor source: a woman younger than 45 in good health and CMV-seronegative.

This clone has only a few counts. The chain combines TRBV9 with TRBJ2-7, with TRBD1 identical over 7 bases. This CDR3 is 14 amino acids long. The V gene end was trimmed by 3 bases and the J gene end by 1 base; junction bases not matched to a gene: 4. The germline V gene encodes CDR1 SGDLS and CDR2 YYNGEE. In DNA, the CDR3 is TGTGCCAGCAGCGGACCGGGACAGTCCTACGAGCAGTACTTC. Its translation is CASSGPGQSYEQYF.

The V gene is TRBV6-6, the J gene TRBJ1-1, with 7 bases that match TRBD1. In germline, CDR1 is MNHNY, CDR2 SVGAGI (reference sequence). Trimming removed 9 bases from V and 4 bases from J; junction bases left unmatched: 5. There are 12 residues in the CDR3. CDR3 residues: CASTGVGTEAFF. The CDR3 nucleotides are TGTGCCAGTACAGGGGTGGGCACTGAAGCTTTCTTT.

This clone was counted a single time. The conserved phenylalanine or tryptophan is not found at the CDR3 terminus, so this likely reflects a read error. The chain has TRBV13 and TRBJ2-7; the D is unclear. Germline assignment: CDR1 PRHDT and CDR2 FYEKMQ (reference sequence). This CDR3 is built from 14 residues. Trimming took 2 bases from V and 3 from J, leaving 11 bases between them. The CDR3: CASSLYSSDYEQYL. The CDR3 bases are TGTGCCAGCAGCTTATATTCCTCCGACTACGAGCAGTACCTC.

This sequence joins TRBV5-6 and TRBJ2-2; 8 nucleotides align to TRBD1. The CDR3 is 16 residues long. Trimming took 4 bases from V and 3 from J; bases not matched to a gene: 8. Germline lookup yields CDR1 SGHDT and CDR2 YYEEEE. DNA of the CDR3: TGTGCCAGCAGCATGACGGGACAGGTGGACACCGGGGAGCTGTTTTTT. Translating gives CASSMTGQVDTGELFF.

This clone turned up a few times. The same CDR3 also results from other DNA sequences found in this sample. The genes are TRBV27 and TRBJ1-5; tentative D call: TRBD1 (5 bases). The CDR3 sequence is 14 residues long. V lost 6 bases to trimming and J lost 4 bases, with 13 bases between them. Germline-derived CDR1 and CDR2 are MNHEY and SMNVEV (reference sequence). In DNA form, the CDR3 reads TGTGCCAGCAGCCCCCTCGGGGGGAATCAGCCCCAGCATTTT. Its protein is CASSPLGGNQPQHF.

The genes are TRBV5-6 and TRBJ1-2; D is ambiguous. Germline V lookup: CDR1 SGHDT, CDR2 YYEEEE. V was cut by 4 bases and J by 8 bases, with 18 bases left in between. CDR3 length equals 14 residues. The CDR3 sequence is CASSHESFASGYTF. Written as DNA, the CDR3 is TGTGCCAGCAGCCACGAGAGTTTTGCGAGCGGCTACACCTTC. Full variable domain (outside the CDR3, taken from reference TRBV5-6 and TRBJ1-2): DAGVTQSPTHLIKTRGQQVTLRCSPKSGHDTVSWYQQALGQGPQFIFQYYEEEERQRGNFPDRFSGHQFPNYSSELNVNALLLGDSALYLCASSHESFASGYTFGSGTRLTVV.

CDR3 loop: CASSLPGTPKAYGYTF. The CDR3 nucleotides read TGTGCCAGCAGCCTCCCTGGGACACCGAAAGCCTATGGCTACACCTTC. The gene calls are TRBV5-6 and TRBJ1-2, with a tentative D call TRBD1 (6 bases). The germline V gene has CDR1 SGHDT and CDR2 YYEEEE. This CDR3 has 16 residues. Trimming shortened V by 4 bases and J by 4 bases, and 20 bases separated the two germline ends.

This chain uses TRBV19 with TRBJ1-5; tentative D call: TRBD1 (5 bases). CDR1 and CDR2 from the germline V gene are LNHDA and SQIVND (reference sequence). Trimming left V 2 bases short and J 6 bases short, with 14 bases between. This CDR3 is 15 amino acids long. The CDR3 bases are TGTGCCAGTAGTATACCGCAGGGAGGGACTCAGCCCCAGCATTTT. Protein product: CASSIPQGGTQPQHF.

The gene calls are TRBV28 and TRBJ1-2, with a weak D call TRBD1 (5 bases). V lost 2 bases to trimming and J lost 2 bases, with 9 bases between them. This CDR3 is 14 amino acids long. Germline V gene sequence: CDR1 MDHEN, CDR2 SYDVKM. The CDR3 reads CASSLRGANYGYTF. The DNA of the CDR3 is TGTGCCAGCAGTTTACGCGGGGCCAACTATGGCTACACCTTC.

This clone was counted between two and nine times. The chain is built from TRBV4-3 and TRBJ2-3; a possible D gene is TRBD1 (5 bases). This CDR3 contains 16 residues. Germline-derived CDR1 and CDR2 are LGHNA and YSLEER. Deletions cut 0 bases from V and 3 bases from J, with 13 bases between. CDR3 sequence: CASSQDHRRGTDTQYF. The DNA of the CDR3 is TGCGCCAGCAGCCAAGACCACAGGAGAGGAACAGATACGCAGTATTTT.

In its sample, this clone was seen a few times. This chain uses TRBV19 with TRBJ1-1; 8 bases fit TRBD1. From germline, CDR1 is LNHDA and CDR2 SQIVND (reference sequence). This CDR3 spans 14 amino acids. The ends lost 7 bases at V and 3 bases at J; junction bases unmatched: 7. The CDR3 DNA reads as TGTGCCAGTAACATCCGGACAGGGCACACTGAAGCTTTCTTT. This sequence encodes CASNIRTGHTEAFF.

The V call is TRBV9, the J call TRBJ2-3; weak D call: TRBD2 (5 bases). CDR1 is SGDLS and CDR2 is YYNGEE in the germline V gene. There are 16 residues in the CDR3. V lost 0 bases and J lost 1, with 12 bases in between. For the CDR3, the DNA is TGTGCCAGCAGCGTAGCTTCGGGGTTGGGCACAGATACGCAGTATTTT. It codes for CASSVASGLGTDTQYF.

This chain uses TRBV19 with TRBJ1-2; no clear D gene. V lost 5 bases and J lost 8, with 15 bases in between. The CDR3 runs to 13 residues. Germline CDR1 and CDR2: LNHDA and SQIVND (reference sequence). CDR3 protein: CASSLNTAGGYTF. In nucleotides, the CDR3 is TGTGCCAGTAGTCTCAACACGGCAGGAGGCTACACCTTC.

In this sample, this clone turned up a few times. The chain recombines TRBV19 with TRBJ2-1, with 9 nucleotides matching TRBD2. The CDR3 sequence is 16 residues long. The J segment lost 4 bases and the V segment lost 6 bases, leaving 10 bases of the junction unmatched. Germline CDR1 reads LNHDA; CDR2 reads SQIVND (reference sequence). CDR3 bases: TGTGCCAGTAGAGGTAGCGGGAGAGCGGGATACAATGAGCAGTTCTTC. The encoded protein is CASRGSGRAGYNEQFF.

The chain has TRBV2 and TRBJ1-4, with D possibly matching TRBD1 (5 bases). V gave up 6 bases and J gave up 6 bases, with 17 bases separating them. This CDR3 contains 15 residues. In germline, CDR1 is SNHLY, CDR2 FYNNEI. The CDR3 DNA is TGTGCCAGCAGCGAAATCGGGGGGAGGGATGAAAAACTGTTTTTT. This encodes CASSEIGGRDEKLFF.

J is TRBJ1-5 and V is TRBV19; 7 bases agree with TRBD1. Germline V gene lookup returns CDR1 LNHDA and CDR2 SQIVND (reference sequence). The J segment lost 7 bases and the V segment lost 5 bases, leaving 5 bases of the junction unmatched. CDR3 length equals 13 residues. As DNA, the CDR3 is TGTGCCAGTAGTGCACAGGGGAGCCAGCCCCAGCATTTT. Its translation: CASSAQGSQPQHF.

This clone was seen a handful of times. V gene TRBV29-1 combines with J gene TRBJ2-7; 8 bases map to TRBD2. Trimming took 1 base from V and 1 from J; bases not matched to a gene: 0. Germline V CDR1 and CDR2: SQVTM, ANQGSEA. The CDR3 spans 13 residues. The chain's CDR3 is CSVEVAGSYEQYF. The CDR3 DNA is TGCAGCGTTGAAGTAGCGGGATCCTACGAGCAGTACTTC.

The V and J genes are TRBV28 and TRBJ2-7; D possibly corresponds to TRBD2 (7 bases). Germline V gene data show CDR1 as MDHEN and CDR2 as SYDVKM. The V end lost 6 bases, the J end lost 1 base, and 13 bases lay between the germline ends. The CDR3 totals 14 residues. The DNA of the CDR3 is TGTGCCAGCAGCAACCGGGGGGCTTCCTACGAGCAGTACTTC. This encodes CASSNRGASYEQYF.

The rearrangement uses TRBV7-9 and TRBJ2-7; D is unresolved. This CDR3 has 14 amino acids. V lost 3 bases and J 0 bases, leaving 9 bases between the germline ends. The V gene's germline CDR1 is SEHNR and CDR2 FQNEAQ (reference sequence). CDR3 amino acids: CASSFDIFSYEQYF. Here the CDR3 DNA reads TGTGCCAGCAGCTTCGACATTTTCTCCTACGAGCAGTACTTC.

The rearrangement links TRBV28 to TRBJ1-1; D is unresolved. The V end lost 4 bases, the J end lost 4 bases, and 19 bases lay between the germline ends. CDR3 length: 16 residues. The germline gives CDR1 MDHEN, CDR2 SYDVKM. CDR3 sequence reads: CASSSRAAAGVTEAFF. In DNA form, the CDR3 reads TGTGCCAGCAGTTCCCGAGCTGCAGCGGGCGTCACTGAAGCTTTCTTT.

The chain is built from TRBV7-2 and TRBJ2-5; maybe TRBD1 (6 bases). The end of the DNA is better explained by TRBJ2-7, so the J call may be wrong. The CDR3 has 15 residues. CDR1 is SGHTA and CDR2 is FQGNSA in the germline V gene. This CDR3 is CASSLAWTANYEQYF. For the CDR3, the DNA is TGTGCCAGCAGCTTAGCTTGGACAGCTAACTACGAGCAGTACTTC.

The chain recombines TRBV29-1 with TRBJ1-5; TRBD1 matches 8 bases. Germline loops: CDR1 SQVTM, CDR2 ANQGSEA. The J segment lost 4 bases and the V segment lost 8 bases, leaving 4 bases of the junction unmatched. This CDR3 spans 12 amino acids. The chain's CDR3 is CSTRTGNQPQHF. CDR3 nucleotides: TGCAGCACTAGGACAGGGAATCAGCCCCAGCATTTT.

This clone was seen once. The genes are TRBV16 and TRBJ1-5; D gene uncertain. This CDR3 has 13 residues. Looked up from germline, CDR1 is KGHSY and CDR2 is FQNENV. Trimming pared 0 bases from V and 6 bases from J, leaving 6 bases between. CDR3 coding DNA: TGTGCCAGCAGCCAATCAACGGTTCAGCCCCAGCATTTT. Encoded protein: CASSQSTVQPQHF.